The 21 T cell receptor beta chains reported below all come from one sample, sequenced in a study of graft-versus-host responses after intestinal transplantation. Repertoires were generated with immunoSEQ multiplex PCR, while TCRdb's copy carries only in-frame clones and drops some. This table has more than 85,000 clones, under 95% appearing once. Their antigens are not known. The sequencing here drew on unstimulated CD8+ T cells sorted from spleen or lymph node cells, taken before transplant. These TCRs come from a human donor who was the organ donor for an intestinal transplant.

The CDR3 nucleotides read TGTGCCAGCAGTTTAGTACTAGCGGGAGGGTATAGTGAGCAGTTCTTC. Amino acid sequence: CASSLVLAGGYSEQFF. This chain links TRBV28 with TRBJ2-1, with 13 bases lining up with TRBD2. Per the germline V gene, CDR1 is MDHEN and CDR2 is SYDVKM. The CDR3 spans 16 residues. The V and J ends lost 2 bases and 9 bases, in that order; junction bases with no gene match: 7.

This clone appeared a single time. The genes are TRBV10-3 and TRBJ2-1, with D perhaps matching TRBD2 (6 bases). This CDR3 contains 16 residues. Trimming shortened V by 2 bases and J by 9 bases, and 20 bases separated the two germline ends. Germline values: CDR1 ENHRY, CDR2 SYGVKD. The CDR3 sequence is CAISEPRDFDTGEQFF. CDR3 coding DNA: TGTGCCATCAGTGAGCCCCGGGACTTTGACACGGGTGAGCAGTTCTTC.

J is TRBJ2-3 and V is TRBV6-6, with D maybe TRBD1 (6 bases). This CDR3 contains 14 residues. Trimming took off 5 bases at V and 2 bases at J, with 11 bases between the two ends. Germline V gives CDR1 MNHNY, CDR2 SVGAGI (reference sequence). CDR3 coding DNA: TGTGCCAGCAGTGCCGGACAGCCCACAGATACGCAGTATTTT. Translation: CASSAGQPTDTQYF.

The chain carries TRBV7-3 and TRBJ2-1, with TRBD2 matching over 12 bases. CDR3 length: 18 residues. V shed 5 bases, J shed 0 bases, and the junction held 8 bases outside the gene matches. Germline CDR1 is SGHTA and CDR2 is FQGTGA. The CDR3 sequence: CASSAGLAGQSSYNEQFF. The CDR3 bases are TGTGCCAGCAGCGCGGGACTAGCGGGTCAGAGCTCCTACAATGAGCAGTTCTTC.

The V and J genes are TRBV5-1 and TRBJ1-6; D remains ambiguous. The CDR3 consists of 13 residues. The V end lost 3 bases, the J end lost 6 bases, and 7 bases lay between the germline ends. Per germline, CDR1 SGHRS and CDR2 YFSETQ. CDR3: CASSSSGNSPLHF. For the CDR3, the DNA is TGCGCCAGCAGCTCGTCCGGTAATTCACCCCTCCACTTT. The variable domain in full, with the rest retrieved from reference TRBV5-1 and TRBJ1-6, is KAGVTQTPRYLIKTRGQQVTLSCSPISGHRSVSWYQQTPGQGLQFLFEYFSETQRNKGNFPGRFSGRQFSNSRSEMNVSTLELGDSALYLCASSSSGNSPLHFGNGTRLTVT.

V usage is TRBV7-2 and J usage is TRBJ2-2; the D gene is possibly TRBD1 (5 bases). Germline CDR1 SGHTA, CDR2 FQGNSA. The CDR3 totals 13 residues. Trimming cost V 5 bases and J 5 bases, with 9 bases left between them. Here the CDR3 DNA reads TGTGCCAGCAGCCTCAGGGATACCGGGGAGCTGTTTTTT. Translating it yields CASSLRDTGELFF.

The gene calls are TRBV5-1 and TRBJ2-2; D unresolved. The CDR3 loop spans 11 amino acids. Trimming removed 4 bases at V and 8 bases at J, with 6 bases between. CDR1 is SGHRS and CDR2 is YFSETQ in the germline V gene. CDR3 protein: CASSPSGELFF. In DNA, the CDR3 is TGCGCCAGCAGCCCCAGTGGGGAGCTGTTTTTT. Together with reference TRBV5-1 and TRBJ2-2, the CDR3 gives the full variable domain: KAGVTQTPRYLIKTRGQQVTLSCSPISGHRSVSWYQQTPGQGLQFLFEYFSETQRNKGNFPGRFSGRQFSNSRSEMNVSTLELGDSALYLCASSPSGELFFGEGSRLTVL.

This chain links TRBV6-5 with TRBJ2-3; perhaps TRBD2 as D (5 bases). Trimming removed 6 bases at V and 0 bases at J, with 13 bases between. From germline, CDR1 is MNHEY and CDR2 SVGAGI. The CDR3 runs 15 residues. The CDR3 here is CASSPDYQSTDTQYF. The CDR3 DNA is TGTGCCAGCAGCCCCGACTACCAGAGCACAGATACGCAGTATTTT.

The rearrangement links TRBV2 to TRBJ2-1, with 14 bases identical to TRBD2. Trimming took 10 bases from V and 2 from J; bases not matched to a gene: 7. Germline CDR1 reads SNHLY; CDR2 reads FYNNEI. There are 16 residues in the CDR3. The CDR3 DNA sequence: TGTGCCACCACACCGGGACTAGCGGGGGCCTACAATGAGCAGTTCTTC. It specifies CATTPGLAGAYNEQFF.

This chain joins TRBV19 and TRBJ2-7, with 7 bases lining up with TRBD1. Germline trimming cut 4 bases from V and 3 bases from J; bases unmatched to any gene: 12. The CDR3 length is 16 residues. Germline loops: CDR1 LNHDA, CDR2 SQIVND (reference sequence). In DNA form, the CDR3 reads TGTGCCAGTAGTAACTCATTCCGGGACAGATTCTACGAGCAGTACTTC. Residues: CASSNSFRDRFYEQYF.

CDR3: CASSGRTLEQFF. The CDR3 region has the DNA TGTGCCAGCAGCGGACGGACACTTGAGCAGTTCTTC. This rearrangement joins TRBV9 to TRBJ2-1; weak D call: TRBD1 (5 bases). The germline V and J ends were trimmed by 3 bases and 9 bases, with 10 bases remaining between them. The CDR3 runs 12 residues. CDR1 and CDR2 from the germline V gene are SGDLS and YYNGEE.

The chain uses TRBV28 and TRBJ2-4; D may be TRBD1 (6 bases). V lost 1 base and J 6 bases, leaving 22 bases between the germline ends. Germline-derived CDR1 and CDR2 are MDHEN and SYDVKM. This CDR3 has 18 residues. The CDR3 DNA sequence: TGTGCCAGCAGTTTATACGGACAGCCTTTTAGCCAAGGAAACATTCAGTACTTC. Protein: CASSLYGQPFSQGNIQYF.

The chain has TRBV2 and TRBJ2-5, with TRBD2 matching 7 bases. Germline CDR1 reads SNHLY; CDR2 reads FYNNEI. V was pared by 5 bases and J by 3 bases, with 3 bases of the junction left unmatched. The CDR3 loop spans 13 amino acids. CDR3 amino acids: CASSYAGEETQYF. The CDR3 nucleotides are TGTGCCAGCAGTTACGCGGGGGAAGAGACCCAGTACTTC.

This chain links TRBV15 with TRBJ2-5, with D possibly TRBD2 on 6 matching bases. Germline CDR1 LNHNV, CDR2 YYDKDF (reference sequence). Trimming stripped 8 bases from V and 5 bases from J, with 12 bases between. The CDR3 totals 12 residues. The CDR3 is CATGAGRETQYF. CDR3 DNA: TGTGCCACCGGCGCGGGGCGGGAGACCCAGTACTTC. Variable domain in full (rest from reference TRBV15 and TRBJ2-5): DAMVIQNPRYQVTQFGKPVTLSCSQTLNHNVMYWYQQKSSQAPKLLFHYYDKDFNNEADTPDNFQSRRPNTSFCFLDIRSPGLGDTAMYLCATGAGRETQYFGPGTRLLVL.

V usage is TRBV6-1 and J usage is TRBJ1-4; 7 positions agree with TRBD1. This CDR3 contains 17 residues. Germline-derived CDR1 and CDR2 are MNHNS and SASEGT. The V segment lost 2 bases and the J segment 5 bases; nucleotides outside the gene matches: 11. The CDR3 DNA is TGTGCCAGCAGTGAATCTTGGGGGGACAGCACCAATGAAAAACTGTTTTTT. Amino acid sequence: CASSESWGDSTNEKLFF.

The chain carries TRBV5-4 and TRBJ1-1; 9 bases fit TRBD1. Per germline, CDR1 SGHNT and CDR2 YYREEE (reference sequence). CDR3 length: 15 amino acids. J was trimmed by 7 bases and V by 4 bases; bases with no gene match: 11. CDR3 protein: CASSHTGTGMYEAFF. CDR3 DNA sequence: TGTGCCAGCAGCCATACCGGGACAGGGATGTATGAAGCTTTCTTT.

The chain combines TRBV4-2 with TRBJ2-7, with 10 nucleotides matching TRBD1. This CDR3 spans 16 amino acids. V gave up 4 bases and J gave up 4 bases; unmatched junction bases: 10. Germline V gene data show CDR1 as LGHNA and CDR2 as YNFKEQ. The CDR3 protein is CASSPLDRGDGYEQYF. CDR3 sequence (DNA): TGTGCCAGCAGCCCCTTGGACAGGGGGGATGGTTACGAGCAGTACTTC.

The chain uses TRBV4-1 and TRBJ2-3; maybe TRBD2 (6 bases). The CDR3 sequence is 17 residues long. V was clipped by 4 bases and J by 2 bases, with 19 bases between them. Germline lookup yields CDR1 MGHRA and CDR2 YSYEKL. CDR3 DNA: TGCGCCAGCAGCCTGAGCCGGGACTCCCCCTACACAGATACGCAGTATTTT. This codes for CASSLSRDSPYTDTQYF.

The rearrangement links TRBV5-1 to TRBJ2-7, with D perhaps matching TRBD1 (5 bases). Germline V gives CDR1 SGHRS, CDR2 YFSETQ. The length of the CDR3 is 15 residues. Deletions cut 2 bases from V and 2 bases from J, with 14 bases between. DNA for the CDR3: TGCGCCAGCAGCTTACAGGTTTCCTACGCCTACGAGCAGTACTTC. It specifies CASSLQVSYAYEQYF. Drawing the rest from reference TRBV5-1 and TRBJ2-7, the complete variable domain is KAGVTQTPRYLIKTRGQQVTLSCSPISGHRSVSWYQQTPGQGLQFLFEYFSETQRNKGNFPGRFSGRQFSNSRSEMNVSTLELGDSALYLCASSLQVSYAYEQYFGPGTRLTVT.

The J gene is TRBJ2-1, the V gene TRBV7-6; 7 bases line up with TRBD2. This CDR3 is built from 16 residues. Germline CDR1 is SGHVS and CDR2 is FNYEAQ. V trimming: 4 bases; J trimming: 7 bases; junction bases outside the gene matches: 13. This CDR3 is CASSSQSGEGWNEQFF. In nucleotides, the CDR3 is TGTGCCAGCAGCTCCCAGAGCGGGGAGGGGTGGAATGAGCAGTTCTTC.

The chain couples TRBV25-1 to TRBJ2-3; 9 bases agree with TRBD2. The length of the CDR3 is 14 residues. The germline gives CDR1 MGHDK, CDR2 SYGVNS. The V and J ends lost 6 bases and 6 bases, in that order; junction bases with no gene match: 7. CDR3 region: CASSLGTSFDTQYF. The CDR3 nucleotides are TGTGCCAGCAGCCTCGGGACTAGCTTCGATACGCAGTATTTT.